These 16 T cell receptor beta chains share one sample of origin, sequenced in a study of blood T cell repertoires in COVID-19 (dated by TCRdb to the early 2020s). Libraries came from the immunoSEQ multiplex PCR assay. Drawn from immuneACCESS, this table holds only the in-frame rearrangements with V and J called that TCRdb kept. Clones are partly lost; checked studies trace under half to an unresolved V gene and leave the rest unexplained. The sample records approximately 240,000 clones, less than 90% of which are singletons. About a sixth of the sample is in the top ten clones. Sequenced material: peripheral blood. The receptors stem from a woman older than 75 with active or convalescent COVID-19.

V gene TRBV11-2 combines with J gene TRBJ2-1, with D perhaps matching TRBD2 (5 bases). This CDR3 has 14 residues. V was trimmed by 2 bases and J by 12 bases, leaving 17 bases between them. CDR1 and CDR2 (germline): SGHAT, FQNNGV. CDR3 region: CASSLTRSSFSQFF. The CDR3 nucleotides are TGTGCCAGCAGCTTAACTAGGAGCAGTTTCTCGCAGTTCTTC. Together with reference TRBV11-2 and TRBJ2-1, the CDR3 gives the full variable domain: EAGVAQSPRYKIIEKRQSVAFWCNPISGHATLYWYQQILGQGPKLLIQFQNNGVVDDSQLPKDRFSAERLKGVDSTLKIQPAKLEDSAVYLCASSLTRSSFSQFFGPGTRLTVL.

CDR3 DNA: TGTGCCAGCAGCCAAGATCAGGGCGGGGGGTCGTACGAGCAGTACTTC. Protein product: CASSQDQGGGSYEQYF. This rearrangement joins TRBV4-2 to TRBJ2-7, with 8 nucleotides matching TRBD2. J lost 4 bases, V lost 0 bases, and 8 bases had no gene match. The CDR3 has 16 amino acids. CDR1 is LGHNA and CDR2 is YNFKEQ in the germline V gene.

The chain recombines TRBV3-1 (or the pseudogene TRBV3-2) with TRBJ2-3, with TRBD2 matching over 12 bases. This CDR3 has 18 amino acids. The V and J ends lost 4 bases and 0 bases, in that order; junction bases with no gene match: 8. The germline CDR1 and CDR2 sequences are LGHDT and YNNKEL (reference sequence). This CDR3 is CASSLRLAGAGSTDTQYF. The CDR3, as DNA: TGTGCCAGCAGCCTTAGACTAGCGGGAGCAGGGAGCACAGATACGCAGTATTTT.

The chain has TRBV20-1 and TRBJ2-1; D possibly corresponds to TRBD2 (6 bases). The V gene lost 3 bases and the J gene lost 8 bases, with 20 bases spanning the gap. This CDR3 is 15 amino acids long. The germline gives CDR1 DFQATT, CDR2 SNEGSKA (reference sequence). CDR3 residues: CSASSDGGRTHEQFF. In DNA form, the CDR3 reads TGCAGTGCTAGTTCCGACGGGGGACGAACCCATGAGCAGTTCTTC.

The chain links TRBV6-2 or TRBV6-3 to TRBJ1-2; TRBD1 matches at 8 bases. This CDR3 comprises 15 residues. V shed 4 bases, J shed 2 bases, and the junction held 6 bases outside the gene matches. Germline lookup yields CDR1 MNHEY and CDR2 SVGEGT. The CDR3 here is CASSFGQGVNYGYTF. The CDR3 coding sequence is TGTGCCAGCAGTTTCGGACAGGGAGTAAACTATGGCTACACCTTC.

The J gene is TRBJ1-6, the V gene TRBV5-1, with 9 nucleotides matching TRBD1. The V segment lost 0 bases and the J segment 7 bases; nucleotides outside the gene matches: 2. Germline values: CDR1 SGHRS, CDR2 YFSETQ. This CDR3 is 15 amino acids long. This CDR3 is CASSLVGTGNSPLHF. DNA of the CDR3: TGCGCCAGCAGCTTGGTCGGGACAGGGAATTCACCCCTCCACTTT.

The table lists this clone with a few counts. The V gene is TRBV9, the J gene TRBJ2-7; D call uncertain. Germline loops: CDR1 SGDLS, CDR2 YYNGEE. V was shortened by 0 bases and J by 0 bases, with 13 bases between the two germline ends. This CDR3 has 16 residues. The CDR3, as DNA: TGTGCCAGCAGCGTAGGAGTCGGTACGAGCTCCTACGAGCAGTACTTC. Translation: CASSVGVGTSSYEQYF.

This chain joins TRBV30 and TRBJ2-5; 8 positions agree with TRBD1. The CDR3 spans 12 residues. V dropped 2 bases and J dropped 9; count of bases not matched to a gene: 5. Germline CDR1 reads GTSNPN; CDR2 reads SVGIG (reference sequence). CDR3 in DNA: TGTGCCTGGAGTACAACAGGGGGAGCCCAGTACTTC. Protein product: CAWSTTGGAQYF.

This sequence joins TRBV7-2 and TRBJ2-1; D is unclear. The CDR3 is 15 residues long. The V gene's germline CDR1 is SGHTA and CDR2 FQGNSA. The V and J ends lost 6 bases and 0 bases respectively, with 12 bases between them. CDR3 sequence (DNA): TGTGCCAGCAGTTTCGACCGGAGCTCCTACAATGAGCAGTTCTTC. Its protein product is CASSFDRSSYNEQFF. Based on the CDR3 plus reference TRBV7-2 and TRBJ2-1, the full variable domain is GAGVSQSPSNKVTEKGKDVELRCDPISGHTALYWYRQSLGQGLEFLIYFQGNSAPDKSGLPSDRFSAERTGGSVSTLTIQRTQQEDSAVYLCASSFDRSSYNEQFFGPGTRLTVL.

The genes are TRBV4-1 and TRBJ1-6; TRBD1 matches at 8 bases. The ends lost 0 bases at V and 10 bases at J; junction bases unmatched: 5. Germline V gene data show CDR1 as MGHRA and CDR2 as YSYEKL. CDR3 length: 15 residues. CDR3 in amino acids: CASSQDGQGYSPLHF. The DNA of the CDR3 is TGCGCCAGCAGCCAAGATGGACAGGGATACTCACCCCTCCACTTT.

The chain has TRBV6-2 or TRBV6-3 and TRBJ1-3, with TRBD1 matching 7 bases. The V gene end was trimmed by 5 bases and the J gene end by 0 bases; junction bases not matched to a gene: 1. Germline V gene sequence: CDR1 MNHEY, CDR2 SVGEGT. The CDR3 runs 14 residues. The CDR3 sequence: CASSRQGSGNTIYF. The CDR3 coding sequence is TGTGCCAGCAGTAGACAGGGCTCTGGAAACACCATATATTTT.

This clone was seen only a few times. Other DNA sequences from this sample encode an identical CDR3 as well. The chain links TRBV7-9 to TRBJ1-1; 10 positions match TRBD1. CDR3 length: 15 amino acids. Germline CDR1 is SEHNR and CDR2 is FQNEAQ (reference sequence). V lost 5 bases to trimming and J lost 0 bases; unmatched junction nucleotides: 3. This CDR3 is CASSPGTGVNTEAFF. The DNA for the CDR3 is TGTGCCAGCAGCCCAGGGACAGGGGTGAACACTGAAGCTTTCTTT.

This rearrangement joins TRBV5-1 to TRBJ1-2, with 8 bases aligning to TRBD1. J lost 2 bases, V lost 4 bases, and 10 bases had no gene match. CDR3 size: 16 residues. In germline, CDR1 is SGHRS, CDR2 YFSETQ. The CDR3 reads CASSLGRGQANYGYTF. The CDR3, as DNA: TGCGCCAGCAGCCTGGGGCGGGGACAGGCGAACTATGGCTACACCTTC.

The chain joins TRBV10-3 to TRBJ2-7; TRBD1 aligns across 9 bases. The CDR3 consists of 14 residues. The germline V gene has CDR1 ENHRY and CDR2 SYGVKD. The V segment lost 4 bases and the J segment 7 bases; nucleotides outside the gene matches: 8. CDR3 region: CAISAGTGHGEQYF. CDR3 coding DNA: TGTGCCATCAGTGCCGGGACAGGGCATGGGGAGCAGTACTTC.

The V and J genes are TRBV20-1 and TRBJ1-1, with a possible D match to TRBD1 (5 bases). Germline lookup yields CDR1 DFQATT and CDR2 SNEGSKA (reference sequence). This CDR3 has 11 residues. Between the trimmed V and J ends, which lost 1 base and 11 bases, there was a span of 11 bases. The CDR3 DNA follows: TGCAGTGCTAGAGTCGCAGGGATCGCTTTCTTT. Translation: CSARVAGIAFF.

CDR3 in amino acids: CASSQRFTRELFF. The DNA of the CDR3 is TGCGCCAGCAGCCAACGTTTCACGAGGGAACTGTTTTTT. The chain uses TRBV4-3 and TRBJ1-4; D gene uncertain. The CDR3 spans 13 residues. V lost 2 bases, J lost 12 bases, and 13 bases lay in between. Per the germline V gene, CDR1 is LGHNA and CDR2 is YSLEER.